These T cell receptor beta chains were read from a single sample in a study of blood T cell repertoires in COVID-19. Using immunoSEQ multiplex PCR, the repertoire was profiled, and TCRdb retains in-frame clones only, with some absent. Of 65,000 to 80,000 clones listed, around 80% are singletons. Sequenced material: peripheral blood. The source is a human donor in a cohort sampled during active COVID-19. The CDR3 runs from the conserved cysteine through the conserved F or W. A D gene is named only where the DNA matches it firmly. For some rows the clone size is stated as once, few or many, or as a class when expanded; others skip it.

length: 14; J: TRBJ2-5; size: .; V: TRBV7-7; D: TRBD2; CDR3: CASSSDSGGGTQYF; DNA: TGTGCTAGCAGCTCAGACAGCGGGGGGGGGACCCAGTACTTC
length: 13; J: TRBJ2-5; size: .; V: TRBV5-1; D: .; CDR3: CASSQGGDVTQYF; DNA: TGCGCCAGCAGCCAAGGGGGGGATGTGACCCAGTACTTC
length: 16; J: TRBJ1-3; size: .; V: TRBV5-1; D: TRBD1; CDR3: CASSGLTGFSGNTIYF; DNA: TGCGCCAGCAGCGGGCTGACAGGGTTCTCTGGAAACACCATATATTTT
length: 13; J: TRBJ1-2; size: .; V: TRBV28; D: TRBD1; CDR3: CASSPPTGYGYTF; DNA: TGTGCCAGCAGTCCTCCGACAGGGTATGGCTACACCTTC
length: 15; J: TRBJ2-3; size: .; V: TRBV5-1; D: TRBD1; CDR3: CASSTQGQGTDTQYF; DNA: TGCGCCAGCAGCACTCAGGGACAGGGCACAGATACGCAGTATTTT
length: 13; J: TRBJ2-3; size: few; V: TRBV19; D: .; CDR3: CASSADGGDTQYF; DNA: TGTGCCAGTAGCGCCGATGGAGGAGATACGCAGTATTTT
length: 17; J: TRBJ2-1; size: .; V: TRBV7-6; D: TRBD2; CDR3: CASSLVAGGHSYNEQFF; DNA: TGTGCCAGCAGCTTAGTAGCGGGGGGGCACTCCTACAATGAGCAGTTCTTC
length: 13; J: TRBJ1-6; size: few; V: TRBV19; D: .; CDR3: CASRQVDNSPLHF; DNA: TGTGCCAGTAGACAGGTGGACAATTCACCCCTCCACTTT
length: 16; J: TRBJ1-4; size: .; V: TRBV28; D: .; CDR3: CASSKLGQTINEKLFF; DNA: TGTGCCAGCAGTAAACTTGGACAGACAATTAATGAAAAACTGTTTTTT
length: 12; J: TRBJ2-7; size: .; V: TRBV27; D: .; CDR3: CASSRGDYEQYF; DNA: TGTGCCAGCAGTCGGGGTGACTACGAGCAGTACTTC
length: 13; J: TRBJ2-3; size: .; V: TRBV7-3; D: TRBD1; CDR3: CASSLTGADTQYF; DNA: TGTGCCAGCAGCTTGACAGGGGCAGATACGCAGTATTTT
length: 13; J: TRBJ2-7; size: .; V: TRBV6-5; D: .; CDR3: CASSQTLTYEQYF; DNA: TGTGCCAGCAGTCAGACACTGACCTACGAGCAGTACTTC
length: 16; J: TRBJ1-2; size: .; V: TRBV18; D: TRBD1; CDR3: CASSPNQGARNYGYTF; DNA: TGTGCCAGCTCACCTAATCAGGGGGCGCGGAACTATGGCTACACCTTC
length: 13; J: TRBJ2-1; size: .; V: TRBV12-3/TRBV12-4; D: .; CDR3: CASRGTSNNEQFF; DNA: TGTGCCAGCAGAGGGACTTCGAACAATGAGCAGTTCTTC
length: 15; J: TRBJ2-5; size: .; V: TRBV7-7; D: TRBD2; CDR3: CASSRTSGGQETQYF; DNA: TGTGCTAGCAGTAGGACTAGCGGGGGGCAAGAGACCCAGTACTTC
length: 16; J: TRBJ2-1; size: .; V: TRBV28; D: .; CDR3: CASSFVAGNSYNEQFF; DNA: TGTGCCAGCAGTTTTGTCGCGGGAAACTCCTACAATGAGCAGTTCTTC
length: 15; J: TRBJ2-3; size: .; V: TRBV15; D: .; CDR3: CATSRAGVGTDTQYF; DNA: TGTGCCACCAGCAGGGCAGGGGTAGGGACAGATACGCAGTATTTT
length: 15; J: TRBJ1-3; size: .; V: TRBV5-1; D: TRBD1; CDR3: CASSPGTVSGNTIYF; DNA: TGCGCCAGCAGCCCGGGGACAGTCTCTGGAAACACCATATATTTT
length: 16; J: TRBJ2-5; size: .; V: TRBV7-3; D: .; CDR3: CASSLTPRVNQETQYF; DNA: TGTGCCAGCAGCTTAACGCCCCGGGTTAACCAAGAGACCCAGTACTTC
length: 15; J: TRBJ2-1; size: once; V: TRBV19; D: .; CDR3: CASSIYQDRYNEQFF; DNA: TGTGCCAGTAGTATATATCAGGATCGATACAATGAGCAGTTCTTC
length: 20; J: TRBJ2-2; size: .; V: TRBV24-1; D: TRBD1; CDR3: CATSDEGLISGTGVGGELFF; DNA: TGTGCCACCAGTGATGAGGGGCTAATATCAGGGACAGGGGTTGGCGGGGAGCTGTTTTTT
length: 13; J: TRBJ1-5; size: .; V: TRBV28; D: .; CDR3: CATGGGSNQPQHF; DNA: TGTGCCACCGGCGGGGGGAGCAATCAGCCCCAGCATTTT
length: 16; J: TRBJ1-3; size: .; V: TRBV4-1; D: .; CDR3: CASSQAQQGAGHTIYF; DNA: TGCGCCAGCAGCCAAGCCCAGCAGGGCGCGGGACACACCATATATTTT
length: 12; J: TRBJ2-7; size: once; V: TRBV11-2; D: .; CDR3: CASSLGGLEQYF; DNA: TGTGCCAGCAGCTTAGGAGGGCTCGAGCAGTACTTC
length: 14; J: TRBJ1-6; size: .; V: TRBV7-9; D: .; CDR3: CASSSQPTNSPLHF; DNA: TGTGCCAGCAGCTCACAGCCAACCAATTCACCCCTCCACTTT
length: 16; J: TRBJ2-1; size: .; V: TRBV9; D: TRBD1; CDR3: CASSPSGTGGYNEQFF; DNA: TGTGCCAGCAGCCCATCCGGGACAGGGGGTTACAATGAGCAGTTCTTC
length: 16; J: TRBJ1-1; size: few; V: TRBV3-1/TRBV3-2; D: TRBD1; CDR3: CASSPGGSIGNTEAFF; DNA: TGTGCCAGCAGCCCAGGGGGGTCTATTGGGAACACTGAAGCTTTCTTT
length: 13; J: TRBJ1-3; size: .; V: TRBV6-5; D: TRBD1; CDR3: CASSTGVGNTIYF; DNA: TGTGCCAGCAGTACAGGGGTCGGAAACACCATATATTTT
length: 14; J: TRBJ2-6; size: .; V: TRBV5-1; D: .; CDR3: CASSSSSGANVLTF; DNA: TGCGCCAGCAGCTCGTCCTCTGGGGCCAACGTCCTGACTTTC
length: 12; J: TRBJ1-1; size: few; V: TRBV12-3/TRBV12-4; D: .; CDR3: CASSAGATEAFF; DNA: TGTGCCAGCAGTGCGGGGGCCACTGAAGCTTTCTTT
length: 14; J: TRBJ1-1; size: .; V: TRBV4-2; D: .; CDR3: CASSSGIFGTEAFF; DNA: TGTGCCAGCAGTTCAGGGATTTTCGGCACTGAAGCTTTCTTT
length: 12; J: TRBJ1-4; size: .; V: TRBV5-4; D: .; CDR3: CASSLQGEKLFF; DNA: TGTGCCAGCAGCTTGCAGGGTGAAAAACTGTTTTTT
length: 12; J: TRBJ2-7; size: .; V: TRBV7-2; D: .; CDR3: CASSLSSYEQYF; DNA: TGTGCCAGCAGCTTGAGCTCCTACGAGCAGTACTTC
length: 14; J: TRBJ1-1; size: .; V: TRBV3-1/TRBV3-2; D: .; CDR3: CASSPTHKTTEAFF; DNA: TGTGCCAGCAGCCCAACTCATAAAACCACTGAAGCTTTCTTT
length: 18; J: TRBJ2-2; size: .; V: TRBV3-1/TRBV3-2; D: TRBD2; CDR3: CASSQAGLAVRNTGELFF; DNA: TGTGCCAGCAGCCAAGCCGGACTAGCGGTACGAAACACCGGGGAGCTGTTTTTT
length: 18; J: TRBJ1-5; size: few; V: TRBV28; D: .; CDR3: CASSFPQGYPTTNQPQHF; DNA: TGTGCCAGCAGTTTTCCTCAGGGGTATCCAACCACCAATCAGCCCCAGCATTTT
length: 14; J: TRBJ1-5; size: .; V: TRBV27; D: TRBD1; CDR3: CASSLTGGSQPQHF; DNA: TGTGCCAGCAGTTTAACAGGGGGATCTCAGCCCCAGCATTTT
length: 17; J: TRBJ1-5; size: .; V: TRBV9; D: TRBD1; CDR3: CASSVGTGDTEDQPQHF; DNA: TGTGCCAGCAGCGTAGGGACAGGGGACACAGAAGATCAGCCCCAGCATTTT
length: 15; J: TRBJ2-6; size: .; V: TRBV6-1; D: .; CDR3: CASSEYRSGANVLTF; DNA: TGTGCCAGCAGTGAATATAGATCTGGGGCCAACGTCCTGACTTTC
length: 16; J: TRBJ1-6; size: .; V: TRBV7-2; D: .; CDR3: CASSTSGGEFGSPLHF; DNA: TGTGCCAGCAGCACCAGTGGGGGGGAATTTGGTTCACCCCTCCACTTT
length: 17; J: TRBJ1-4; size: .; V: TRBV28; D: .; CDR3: CASSLSATGPINEKLFF; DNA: TGTGCCAGCAGTTTATCAGCAACAGGTCCCATTAATGAAAAACTGTTTTTT
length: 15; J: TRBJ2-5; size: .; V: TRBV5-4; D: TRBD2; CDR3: CASSLPGTSPGAQYF; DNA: TGTGCCAGCAGCCTCCCCGGGACTAGTCCCGGGGCCCAGTACTTC
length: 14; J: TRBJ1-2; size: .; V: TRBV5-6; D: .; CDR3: CASSQDRLNYGYTF; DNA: TGTGCCAGCAGCCAGGACAGACTTAACTATGGCTACACCTTC
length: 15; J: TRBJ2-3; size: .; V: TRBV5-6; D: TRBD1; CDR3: CASSSGTGITDTQYF; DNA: TGTGCCAGCAGCTCCGGGACAGGGATCACAGATACGCAGTATTTT
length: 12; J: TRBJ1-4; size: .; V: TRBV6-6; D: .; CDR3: CASTAGQTKLFF; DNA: TGTGCCAGCACCGCTGGACAGACAAAACTGTTTTTT
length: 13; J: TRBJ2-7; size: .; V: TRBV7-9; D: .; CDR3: CASSRETGYEQYF; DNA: TGTGCCAGCAGCCGCGAGACAGGCTACGAGCAGTACTTC
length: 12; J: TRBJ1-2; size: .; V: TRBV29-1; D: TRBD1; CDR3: CSVDSTGGGYTF; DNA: TGCAGCGTTGACTCCACAGGGGGTGGCTACACCTTC
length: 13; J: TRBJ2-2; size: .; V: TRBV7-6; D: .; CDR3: CASSLGHGGELFF; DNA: TGTGCCAGCAGCTTAGGTCACGGCGGGGAGCTGTTTTTT
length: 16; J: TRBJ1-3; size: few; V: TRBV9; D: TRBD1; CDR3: CASSGQGTTSGNTIYF; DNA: TGTGCCAGCAGCGGACAGGGGACCACCTCTGGAAACACCATATATTTT
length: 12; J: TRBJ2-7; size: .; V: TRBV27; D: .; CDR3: CASSLSPGEQYF; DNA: TGTGCCAGCAGTTTATCTCCGGGCGAGCAGTACTTC
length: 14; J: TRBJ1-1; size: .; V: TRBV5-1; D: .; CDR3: CASSLPTVNTEAFF; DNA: TGCGCCAGCAGCTTGCCCACGGTGAACACTGAAGCTTTCTTT
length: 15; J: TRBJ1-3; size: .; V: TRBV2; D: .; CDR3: CASSEGQTRGNTIYF; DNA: TGTGCCAGCAGTGAAGGACAGACGAGAGGAAACACCATATATTTT
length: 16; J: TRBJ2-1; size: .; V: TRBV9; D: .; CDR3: CASSPGSPTRYNEQFF; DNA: TGTGCCAGCAGCCCGGGTTCTCCGACGAGGTACAATGAGCAGTTCTTC
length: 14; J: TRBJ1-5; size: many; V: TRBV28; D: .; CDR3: CASSPGQLNQPQHF; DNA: TGTGCCAGCAGCCCCGGACAGCTAAATCAGCCCCAGCATTTT
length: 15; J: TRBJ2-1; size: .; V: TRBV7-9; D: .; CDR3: CASSLAGGIYNEQFF; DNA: TGTGCCAGCAGCTTAGCGGGCGGGATTTACAATGAGCAGTTCTTC
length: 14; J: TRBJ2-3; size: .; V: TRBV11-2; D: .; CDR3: CASSLGQGPDTQYF; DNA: TGTGCCAGCAGCTTAGGCCAGGGGCCAGATACGCAGTATTTT
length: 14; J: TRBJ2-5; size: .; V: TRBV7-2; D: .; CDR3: CASSLRPSGETQYF; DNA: TGTGCCAGCAGCTTACGTCCGTCAGGAGAGACCCAGTACTTC
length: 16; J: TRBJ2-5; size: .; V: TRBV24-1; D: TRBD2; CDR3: CATSDFPGGREETQYF; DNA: TGTGCCACCAGTGATTTCCCGGGGGGGAGGGAAGAGACCCAGTACTTC